These T cell receptor beta chains were read from a single sample in a study of vaccination and CD4 T cells after COVID-19. TCRdb reanalysed the PCR reads using MiXCR and keeps one entry per CDR3 protein. Of about 4,400 distinct CDR3 sequences in the sample, 37% were seen once. For these receptors, no antigen is known. The sequenced sample was CD4+ T cells from blood, cultured in vitro, obtained after SARS-CoV-2 vaccination. The source of these receptors is a human donor who had recovered from COVID-19. Each CDR3 is given with its conserved first and last residue. D genes are given only for firm matches. Clone size is shown for a subset of rows, as once, few, many or a class of expanded clone.

j_call v_call d_call clone_size cdr3_aa cdr3_nt
TRBJ2-5 TRBV20-1 TRBD2 . CSAPPPFALAGGYETQYF TGCAGTGCTCCTCCACCCTTCGCACTAGCGGGAGGATATGAGACCCAGTACTTC
TRBJ2-5 TRBV28 TRBD2 . CASRLAGRETQYF TGTGCCAGCAGATTAGCGGGACGGGAGACCCAGTACTTC
TRBJ2-3 TRBV11-1 . . CASSQHHTWAQYF TGTGCCAGCAGCCAGCATCACACGTGGGCGCAGTATTTT
TRBJ2-7 TRBV6-1 . few CASSPGSDEQYF TGTGCCAGCAGTCCAGGGTCTGACGAGCAGTACTTC
TRBJ2-5 TRBV20-1 TRBD2 few CSARDGGSAETQYF TGCAGTGCTAGAGATGGCGGGAGTGCTGAGACCCAGTACTTC
TRBJ1-2 TRBV27 . few CASSSDRNYGYTF TGTGCCAGCAGTTCGGACAGAAACTATGGCTACACCTTC
TRBJ2-3 TRBV7-2 . few CASSLARSTDTQYF TGTGCCAGCAGCTTAGCCAGATCCACAGATACGCAGTATTTT
TRBJ2-5 TRBV6-1 TRBD1 . CASRTGGVDTQYF TGTGCCAGCAGGACAGGGGGGGTGGATACCCAGTACTTC
TRBJ2-3 TRBV20-1 . . CSAPGAGSTDTQYF TGCAGTGCCCCTGGGGCAGGGTCGACAGATACGCAGTATTTT
TRBJ2-1 TRBV28 TRBD2 . CASTRGGSGRGAYNEQFF TGTGCCAGCACACGGGGGGGGAGCGGGAGAGGAGCCTACAATGAGCAGTTCTTC
TRBJ1-5 TRBV5-1 TRBD1 . CASSLGQGGNQPQHF TGCGCCAGCAGCCTTGGACAGGGAGGCAATCAGCCCCAGCATTTT
TRBJ1-2 TRBV20-1 . few CSARDLRGPATGYTF TGCAGTGCTAGAGATCTTCGGGGCCCGGCGACTGGCTACACCTTC
TRBJ1-5 TRBV6-1 . few CASSQEQPNSNQPQHF TGTGCCAGCAGTCAAGAGCAACCCAATAGCAATCAGCCCCAGCATTTT
TRBJ1-5 TRBV6-2/TRBV6-3 TRBD1 few CASSYHRTGGNQPQHF TGTGCCAGCAGTTACCACCGGACAGGGGGAAATCAGCCCCAGCATTTT
TRBJ2-5 TRBV5-1 . . CASSLAPSGTQETQYF TGCGCCAGCAGCTTGGCTCCTTCAGGGACCCAAGAGACCCAGTACTTC
TRBJ2-3 TRBV7-9 TRBD2 medium-sized CASSFSSGRSWGTDTQYF TGTGCCAGCAGCTTCTCTAGCGGGAGGAGTTGGGGCACAGATACGCAGTATTTT
TRBJ2-5 TRBV6-5 . few CASSYWAGKETQYF TGTGCCAGCAGTTACTGGGCAGGGAAAGAGACCCAGTACTTC
TRBJ2-3 TRBV20-1 . few CSARDGHYTDTQYF TGCAGTGCTAGAGATGGGCACTACACAGATACGCAGTATTTT
TRBJ1-1 TRBV5-4 . . CASSRAGVMNTEAFF TGTGCCAGCAGCCGCGCAGGGGTTATGAACACTGAAGCTTTCTTT
TRBJ1-5 TRBV19 . . CASTRGDSPQHF TGTGCCAGTACAAGGGGAGACTCGCCCCAGCATTTT